Sequencing of this TCR beta chain was carried out in a study of blood T cell repertoires in COVID-19. Study overall: Researchers got acute and convalescent COVID-19 samples from the United States, Italy and Spain. T cells, B-cell-depleted T cells, or PBMCs supplied cDNA or gDNA.

Per the study methods: Amplifying reference gene primers gave estimates of nucleated cell counts. Clones were sequenced by immunoSEQ multiplex PCR, and TCRdb holds only the in-frame ones, with some missing. Clone size and V and J calls were adopted from that table, with D and trimming inferred from the DNA. The data hold some 170,000 clones, with around 80% observed a single time. The CDR3 has 12 residues. Germline V gene data show CDR1 as LNHDA and CDR2 as SQIVND (reference sequence). V lost 7 bases to trimming and J lost 5 bases, with 12 bases between them. The sample holds one count of this clone. This TCR was sampled from a woman in her sixties or seventies with acute or convalescent COVID-19. The genes are TRBV19 and TRBJ2-7; possible D gene TRBD2, 5 bases. Sequencing was performed on peripheral blood. In DNA, the CDR3 is TGTGCCAGTAAGGATGCCGGGAACGAGCAGTACTTC. Its protein product is CASKDAGNEQYF.